This T cell receptor beta chain was sequenced during a study of blood T cell repertoires in COVID-19. Study details: From the United States, Italy and Spain came samples of acute and convalescent COVID-19.

Profiled with immunoSEQ multiplex PCR; TCRdb holds only in-frame clones, not every one. The sample has hundreds of thousands of clones, around 84% seen once. The V end lost 4 bases, the J end lost 1 base, and 10 bases lay between the germline ends. Germline CDR1 and CDR2: LGHDT and YNNKEL (reference sequence). The CDR3 sequence is 15 residues long. This TCR was sampled from a woman aged 40 to 49 who had recovered from COVID-19. The rearrangement joins TRBV3-1 (or the pseudogene TRBV3-2) to TRBJ2-2, with D maybe TRBD2 (6 bases). Sequencing used PBMCs or T cells enriched from blood (not recorded which). Written as DNA, the CDR3 is TGTGCCAGCAGCCCTTTTAGCGGGAACACCGGGGAGCTGTTTTTT. Protein product: CASSPFSGNTGELFF.